This T cell receptor (beta chain) derives from a study of vaccination and CD4 T cells after COVID-19 (dated by TCRdb to 2022 to 2024). Study-level background: Convalescent patients had a positive SARS-CoV-2 result on nasal swab PCR, and of these patients, nine had mild disease and one had severe disease. In the convalescent cohort there were six males and four females, among whom were two Hispanic individuals, seven Caucasians, two Asians and one multiracial person. Two doses of either the Pfizer-BioNTech BNT162b2 vaccine (n=8) or the Moderna mRNA-1273 vaccine (n=2) were administered to participants. Post-COVID blood samples were collected from convalescent patients a median of approximately 100 days after diagnosis, with a range of roughly 35 to 180 days. Post-vaccine blood samples were collected a median of 72 days after the second vaccine dose, ranging from 14 to 241 days. Culture stimuli were overlapping spike peptide pools from SARS-CoV-2 and from the common cold coronaviruses HCoV-NL63, HCoV-OC43 and HCoV-229E. Control cultures used a CEFX viral epitope pool as positive control, an HIV-1 Nef peptide pool as negative control, or no peptide. The spike-specific CD4+ TCR repertoire was compared before and after mRNA vaccination in 10 COVID-19 convalescent patients and a handful of infection-naive healthy vaccine recipients.

The sample's treatment or condition, from its label and the paper: 10-day PBMC culture with coronavirus spike peptide pools or control peptides (ViraFEST assay). The study used the ViraFEST assay, which expanded antigen-specific T cells with peptide pools and then identified expanded clonotypes by TCR sequencing. The convalescent patients' positive SARS-CoV-2 PCR tests were from March to December 2020, which was before the Alpha, Beta and Delta variants emerged in the United States. Each well held approximately 2 million PBMCs cultured in IMDM containing roughly 5.5% human AB serum and approximately 9.8 IU/ml IL-2, with about 10 ug/ml peptide pools added. Half of the culture medium was replaced with fresh IL-2-containing medium on days 3 and 7. CD4+ T cells were isolated after less than twelve days of culture through negative selection using the EasySep CD4+ T cell isolation kit. Ficoll-Paque Plus gradient centrifugation was used to isolate PBMCs from whole blood, and the isolated PBMCs were then either used fresh or cryopreserved at -140C. Each culture condition was generally run in triplicate wells.

This clonotype has a handful of counts. No cognate antigen has been identified for it. No base quality values were provided; no much bigger clone lies one nucleotide off. The study at large found these results: Relatively few convalescent patients were included in the study, and early timepoints after natural infection were not analyzed. Of the vaccine-specific clones in convalescent patients, 304 of 307, or nearly all, reacted only to SARS-CoV-2 spike and did not cross-react with common cold coronaviruses. The median count of SARS-CoV-2-reactive clonotypes went up from around 20 after infection to more than 30 after vaccination, although the change was not significant. In convalescent patients, a median roughly 86% of post-vaccine SARS-CoV-2-reactive clones were detected only after vaccination, suggesting vaccine-specific priming.

For CDR1 and CDR2, the germline V gene lists MNHEY and SVGAGI. The CDR3 has 17 amino acids, counting the end cysteine and phenylalanine. Kept here is only the CDR3 DNA, which spans 51 bases and is read in frame from base 1. V lost 2 bases and J lost 1 base, and the count of bases not matched to a germline gene is 7. The library was obtained by PCR. DNA from cultured CD4+ T cells underwent TCR sequencing with the Oncomine TCR Beta short-read assay at the Johns Hopkins FTIC core. Genomic DNA was extracted from the cultured CD4+ T cells with the QIAamp micro DNA kit. Oncomine TCR Beta libraries from cultured CD4+ T cells were pooled with unique dual indexes and sequenced on an Illumina iSeq 100. On the study's bioinformatics: Non-productive sequences were filtered out, and CDR3s that did not start with C, did not end with F or W, or were shorter than 7 amino acids were discarded. The MANAFEST web application was used to identify antigen-specific clonotypes by comparing peptide-stimulated wells against reference wells and other culture wells. For a clone to be called positive, the clone needed an FDR below 0.05, an odds ratio above 5, and a productive frequency above 0.1% in at least two of three replicate wells. Clonotypes that were significantly expanded in both SARS-CoV-2 spike wells and at least one common cold coronavirus spike condition were defined as cross-reactive. Levenshtein distances (stringdist) and unrooted phylogenetic trees (ape) in R version 3.6.1 were used to assess CDR3 homology. TCRdb redid the processing of the public reads, applying fastp at Q25 and MiXCR, and retained in-frame beta chains. Rows with one shared CDR3 protein collapse into an entry with the most common genes and DNA. TCRdb's processing, not the authors', yielded these V and J calls. This sample lists under 25,000 distinct CDR3 sequences; approximately 26% were detected once. The ten biggest clones cover roughly a tenth of the sample.

The sequenced material came from cultured CD4+ T cells from blood. This receptor was obtained from a human donor with COVID-19. The sequence joins TRBV6-5 to TRBJ1-1; 10 nucleotides in the junction match TRBD1. The CDR3 protein sequence reads: CASSYLDRGLGNTEAFF. The DNA is TGTGCCAGCAGTTACCTCGACAGGGGGCTGGGGAACACTGAAGCTTTCTTT.